This TCR beta chain was identified during a study of shared clonotypes between healthy human individuals. Study outcomes and limitations: Estimated richness was generally greater in naive than memory subsets. Sorted-subset samples were not fully sequenced, rarefaction indicated. Roughly 5% of naive CD4 clonotypes were shared across a few donors.

A word on this clone: Antigen: not known. The same CDR3 also results from other DNA sequences found in this sample.

Clones were read by immunoSEQ multiplex PCR, and TCRdb kept only the in-frame ones, dropping some. The sample lists around 1,100,000 clones, 60% to 80% occurring once. The CDR3 runs 14 residues. The ends were cut back, 2 bases at V and 4 bases at J, with 9 bases in the middle. Germline V gene sequence: CDR1 SGHAT, CDR2 FQNNGV. Sequencing was performed on memory CD4+ T cells from PBMCs. The sample's subset: CD45RA-negative fraction. The chain has TRBV11-2 and TRBJ1-5; D is ambiguous. The source is a man between 18 and 35 years old in good health. Some clones in this sample may be carry-over from other donors' samples. CDR3 in DNA: TGTGCCAGCAGCTTAACCGGGTCGAATCAGCCCCAGCATTTT. This translates into CASSLTGSNQPQHF.